This is a list of T cell receptor beta chains from one sample in a study of blood T cell repertoires in COVID-19. Profiled with immunoSEQ multiplex PCR; TCRdb holds only in-frame clones, not every one. The repertoire holds about 68,000 clones, with around 80% as singletons. Material for sequencing was peripheral blood. The origin of the receptors is a human donor in a cohort sampled during active COVID-19. Each CDR3 is given with its conserved first and last residue. D genes are given only for firm matches. Not every row has a clone size; where given, it reads once, few, many or a size class.

D: -
V: TRBV28
size: -
J: TRBJ1-3
DNA: TGTGCCAGCAGTTCCCCCTCGACAGAGACTGGAAACACCATATATTTT
CDR3: CASSSPSTETGNTIYF

D: -
V: TRBV6-2/TRBV6-3
size: -
J: TRBJ1-5
DNA: TGTGCCAGCAGTTACTCGAACCTAGGCCAGCCCCAGCATTTT
CDR3: CASSYSNLGQPQHF

D: TRBD1
V: TRBV5-1
size: -
J: TRBJ2-7
DNA: TGCGCCAGCAGCACCGGACAGGGTAGCCACGAGCAGTACTTC
CDR3: CASSTGQGSHEQYF

D: -
V: TRBV5-4
size: few
J: TRBJ2-3
DNA: TGTGCCAGCAGCTTGGACAGCGGGAGCACAGATACGCAGTATTTT
CDR3: CASSLDSGSTDTQYF

D: TRBD1
V: TRBV10-3
size: -
J: TRBJ1-3
DNA: TGTGCCATCAGTGACCTGGGACAGCTCTCTGGAAACACCATATATTTT
CDR3: CAISDLGQLSGNTIYF

D: -
V: TRBV4-3
size: -
J: TRBJ1-1
DNA: TGCGCCAGCAGCCAAGGAGGGGAGGGGGTATCGGCTTTCTTT
CDR3: CASSQGGEGVSAFF

D: TRBD1
V: TRBV28
size: -
J: TRBJ1-2
DNA: TGTGCCAGCAGTCCCCCCGCGGGACAGACAAACTATGGCTACACCTTC
CDR3: CASSPPAGQTNYGYTF

D: TRBD2
V: TRBV11-3
size: -
J: TRBJ2-3
DNA: TGTGCCAGCAGCCGTACTAGCGGGGGGGTCACAGATACGCAGTATTTT
CDR3: CASSRTSGGVTDTQYF

D: -
V: TRBV6-2/TRBV6-3
size: -
J: TRBJ2-7
DNA: TGTGCCAGCAGTTACACTGGCTACGAGCAGTACTTC
CDR3: CASSYTGYEQYF

D: -
V: TRBV12-3/TRBV12-4
size: few
J: TRBJ1-5
DNA: TGTGCCAGCAGTTTCAGGGGCAATCAGCCCCAGCATTTT
CDR3: CASSFRGNQPQHF

D: TRBD2
V: TRBV20-1
size: -
J: TRBJ2-7
DNA: TGCAGTGCTAGTAGCGGGGCCCTCGACGAGCAGTACTTC
CDR3: CSASSGALDEQYF